These 29 T cell receptor beta chains were all obtained from the same sample, sequenced in a study of graft-versus-host responses after intestinal transplantation. Clones were sequenced by immunoSEQ multiplex PCR, and TCRdb holds only the in-frame ones, with some missing. The table includes some 77,000 clones, about nine tenths detected once. The starting material was PBMCs, obtained 98 days after intestinal transplantation. Receptors were obtained from a human patient who received an intestinal transplant, so some T cells may come from the graft donor.

The rearrangement links TRBV7-9 to TRBJ2-7, with D hard to call. CDR3 size: 10 residues. Germline V gene data show CDR1 as SEHNR and CDR2 as FQNEAQ (reference sequence). Trimming pared 5 bases from V and 7 bases from J, leaving 6 bases between. CDR3 sequence: CASSTGEQYF. The CDR3 DNA is TGTGCCAGCAGCACTGGGGAGCAGTACTTC.

V is TRBV6-5 and J is TRBJ2-5; 9 bases fit TRBD2. Germline V lookup: CDR1 MNHEY, CDR2 SVGAGI. The CDR3 runs 15 residues. Unmatched junction bases numbered 8, after V lost 7 bases and J lost 2 bases. CDR3 loop: CASNYLAGTQETQYF. For the CDR3, the DNA is TGTGCCAGCAACTACCTAGCGGGGACACAAGAGACCCAGTACTTC.

This chain links TRBV7-9 with TRBJ2-5; the match to TRBD2 covers 11 bases. The J call may be wrong; the DNA end is better matched by TRBJ2-7. Germline values: CDR1 SEHNR, CDR2 FQNEAQ (reference sequence). This CDR3 region has 14 residues. The CDR3 DNA reads TGTGCCAGCAGGTCTAGCGGGGGGCTGAACGAGCAGTACTTC. Its translation is CASRSSGGLNEQYF.

In the case of this clone: One end of the junction does not line up with germline, which may come from a read error. This sequence joins TRBV4-1 and TRBJ1-3, with D unresolved. CDR1 and CDR2 (germline): MGHRA, YSYEKL. This CDR3 comprises 17 residues. CDR3 sequence: CASSQGVAKSTGNTIYF. The CDR3 nucleotides are TGCGCCAGCAGCCAAGGGGTAGCTAAATCTACTGGGAACACCATATATTTT.

The rearrangement joins TRBV7-2 to TRBJ2-1; 10 positions agree with TRBD2. Germline values: CDR1 SGHTA, CDR2 FQGNSA. V gave up 6 bases and J gave up 10 bases; unmatched junction bases: 9. The CDR3 runs 14 residues. The CDR3 spells CASSESGGADEQFF. CDR3 bases: TGTGCCAGCAGTGAGAGCGGGGGGGCCGACGAGCAGTTCTTC.

The rearrangement joins TRBV19 to TRBJ2-1, with 7 bases lining up with TRBD1. The CDR3 is 15 amino acids. V shed 6 bases and J 8 bases; nucleotides not matched to a gene: 13. Germline CDR1 reads LNHDA; CDR2 reads SQIVND (reference sequence). DNA for the CDR3: TGTGCCAGTAGGAAAACGGGACAGCCCGACTATGAGCAGTTCTTC. This translates into CASRKTGQPDYEQFF. The full variable domain, completed using reference TRBV19 and TRBJ2-1, is DGGITQSPKYLFRKEGQNVTLSCEQNLNHDAMYWYRQDPGQGLRLIYYSQIVNDFQKGDIAEGYSVSREKKESFPLTVTSAQKNPTAFYLCASRKTGQPDYEQFFGPGTRLTVL.

The gene calls are TRBV6-1 and TRBJ1-1; D perhaps matches TRBD1 (6 bases). V lost 4 bases and J 0 bases, leaving 12 bases between the germline ends. This CDR3 has 15 residues. Germline values: CDR1 MNHNS, CDR2 SASEGT. This CDR3 is CASSGRGGLNTEAFF. Here the CDR3 DNA reads TGTGCCAGCAGTGGACGGGGGGGCCTGAACACTGAAGCTTTCTTT.

The V call is TRBV6-1, the J call TRBJ1-1; no clear D. The germline CDR1 and CDR2 sequences are MNHNS and SASEGT. This CDR3 is 13 amino acids long. V dropped 5 bases and J dropped 2 bases, with 9 bases sitting between them. The CDR3 DNA follows: TGTGCCAGCAGTTATGGCAGTAACACTGAAGCTTTCTTT. Translating it yields CASSYGSNTEAFF.

This rearrangement joins TRBV18 to TRBJ1-1; D unclear. CDR3 length: 13 amino acids. Germline values: CDR1 KGHSH, CDR2 LQKENI. The V end was cut by 5 bases, the J end by 1 base, with 8 bases between. CDR3 loop: CASSATPNTEAFF. The CDR3 DNA follows: TGTGCCAGCTCAGCGACACCGAACACTGAAGCTTTCTTT.

The chain employs TRBV7-2 and TRBJ2-7; TRBD2 matches 9 bases. The CDR3 runs to 16 residues. Germline CDR1 is SGHTA and CDR2 is FQGNSA. The V gene end was trimmed by 2 bases and the J gene end by 6 bases; junction bases not matched to a gene: 11. CDR3 DNA: TGTGCCAGCAGCTTATTCATAACTAGGCGGGAGGGCGAGCAGTACTTC. It encodes CASSLFITRREGEQYF.

The chain couples TRBV19 to TRBJ1-2; D is undetermined. Germline V gene data show CDR1 as LNHDA and CDR2 as SQIVND (reference sequence). The CDR3 is made up of 13 amino acids. V lost 5 bases and J 7 bases, leaving 14 bases between the germline ends. CDR3 sequence (DNA): TGTGCCAGTAGTTCAGCAGGCGTGGGTGGCTACACCTTC. This encodes CASSSAGVGGYTF. Complete variable domain (other parts from reference TRBV19 and TRBJ1-2): DGGITQSPKYLFRKEGQNVTLSCEQNLNHDAMYWYRQDPGQGLRLIYYSQIVNDFQKGDIAEGYSVSREKKESFPLTVTSAQKNPTAFYLCASSSAGVGGYTFGSGTRLTVV.

The gene calls are TRBV19 and TRBJ2-2, with 7 bases that match TRBD2. Trimming took 3 bases from V and 1 from J; bases not matched to a gene: 5. This CDR3 comprises 16 residues. Per the germline V gene, CDR1 is LNHDA and CDR2 is SQIVND (reference sequence). As DNA, the CDR3 is TGTGCCAGTAGTATGGTTGGACTAGTGAACACCGGGGAGCTGTTTTTT. This encodes CASSMVGLVNTGELFF.

The chain links TRBV18 to TRBJ2-1; TRBD2 matches 8 bases. The CDR3 is made up of 16 amino acids. The trim removed 3 bases at V and 7 bases at J, leaving 11 bases unmatched. Per the germline V gene, CDR1 is KGHSH and CDR2 is LQKENI. The CDR3 nucleotides read TGTGCCAGCTCACCGGGGACGAGCGGGAGAGGGAATGAGCAGTTCTTC. Protein sequence: CASSPGTSGRGNEQFF.

J is TRBJ2-2 and V is TRBV7-3, with TRBD1 identical over 7 bases. The germline V gene encodes CDR1 SGHTA and CDR2 FQGTGA. Losses at the gene ends were 4 bases for V and 6 bases for J; bases not matched to a gene: 5. The CDR3 covers 14 residues. The CDR3 bases are TGTGCCAGCAGCTCCGGACAGGTCGCCGGGGAGCTGTTTTTT. Translation gives CASSSGQVAGELFF.

This chain links TRBV12-1 with TRBJ2-7; the tabulated D call, TRBD1, remains unverified against the DNA. TRBV12-1 is designated a pseudogene. The CDR3 loop spans 18 amino acids. CDR3 sequence: CASTQSPETGSGGYEQYF. The CDR3 DNA is TGTGCCAGCACCCAATCGCCCGAGACAGGGAGTGGAGGCTACGAGCAGTACTTC.

The chain uses TRBV19 and TRBJ2-5; D unresolved. The J call may be faulty, since TRBJ2-7 better matches the DNA end. CDR3 length: 14 amino acids. Germline loops: CDR1 LNHDA, CDR2 SQIVND (reference sequence). CDR3 sequence reads: CASSSFMGSYEQYF. CDR3 DNA sequence: TGTGCCAGTAGCTCGTTTATGGGGTCCTACGAGCAGTACTTC.

Details on this clone: The germline gene is not matched at one end of the junction; a read error may be the cause. V is TRBV7-7 and J is TRBJ2-5; maybe TRBD1 (6 bases). Germline V gene sequence: CDR1 SSHAT, CDR2 FNYEAQ (reference sequence). This CDR3 has 13 residues. The CDR3 sequence is CASSLARGETQYF. The CDR3, as DNA: TGTGCTAGCAGCTTAGCCAGGGGTGAGACCCAGTACTTC.

The chain links TRBV7-3 to TRBJ2-1, with TRBD2 matching 7 bases. The CDR3 contains 20 residues. Trimming cost V 5 bases and J 1 base; bases outside gene matches: 20. Germline V gives CDR1 SGHTA, CDR2 FQGTGA. As DNA, the CDR3 is TGTGCCAGCAGCCAGTTTGAGGAAGCGGGACCCGGGAGGTCCTACAATGAGCAGTTCTTC. This encodes CASSQFEEAGPGRSYNEQFF.

This clone was observed a few times. V gene TRBV10-3 combines with J gene TRBJ1-6; D not resolved. Trimming removed 5 bases from V and 9 bases from J, with 11 bases in between. In germline, CDR1 is ENHRY, CDR2 SYGVKD. This CDR3 contains 13 residues. The CDR3 loop reads CAISSEASSPLHF. CDR3 nucleotide sequence: TGTGCCATCAGTTCCGAGGCGTCTTCACCCCTCCACTTT.

The chain uses TRBV28 and TRBJ2-3; 7 bases align to TRBD2. Germline V CDR1 and CDR2: MDHEN, SYDVKM. The CDR3 runs 13 residues. The ends lost 7 bases at V and 0 bases at J; junction bases unmatched: 1. The CDR3 loop is CASISGSTDTQYF. CDR3 nucleotides: TGTGCCAGCATTAGCGGGAGCACAGATACGCAGTATTTT.

The rearrangement joins TRBV6-6 to TRBJ2-5, with TRBD2 matching 9 bases. The V and J ends lost 5 bases and 3 bases, in that order; junction bases with no gene match: 4. The CDR3 runs to 14 residues. CDR1 is MNHNY and CDR2 is SVGAGI in the germline V gene (reference sequence). CDR3 protein: CASSTTSGKETQYF. CDR3 nucleotides: TGTGCCAGCAGTACGACTAGCGGAAAAGAGACCCAGTACTTC.

The CDR3 region is CASSELTSGSGEQYF. CDR3 bases: TGTGCCAGCAGTGAATTAACTAGCGGGAGTGGCGAGCAGTACTTC. V gene TRBV6-1 combines with J gene TRBJ2-7; 11 bases align to TRBD2. Trimming cost V 2 bases and J 6 bases; bases outside gene matches: 6. Germline CDR1 and CDR2: MNHNS and SASEGT. This CDR3 has 15 residues.

V and J are TRBV29-1 and TRBJ2-5, with unresolved D. The germline V gene encodes CDR1 SQVTM and CDR2 ANQGSEA. V was trimmed by 4 bases and J by 4 bases, leaving 13 bases between them. The CDR3 totals 13 residues. CDR3 nucleotides: TGCAGCGTTGGTCGCGGACCCATAGAGACCCAGTACTTC. Its protein is CSVGRGPIETQYF.

V is TRBV7-9 and J is TRBJ2-1; 14 positions agree with TRBD2. The germline gives CDR1 SEHNR, CDR2 FQNEAQ (reference sequence). This CDR3 is 15 amino acids long. The V gene end was trimmed by 5 bases and the J gene end by 7 bases; junction bases not matched to a gene: 4. For the CDR3, the DNA is TGTGCCAGCAGCGCCGGGACTAGCGGGGGAAATGAGCAGTTCTTC. Translation: CASSAGTSGGNEQFF.

The chain is built from TRBV7-3 and TRBJ2-1; 10 nucleotides align to TRBD2. CDR3 length: 16 amino acids. J gave up 6 bases and V 0 bases, and 5 bases lay outside the gene matches. CDR1 is SGHTA, CDR2 FQGTGA, per germline. The CDR3 here is CASSLTAGGPRNEQFF. CDR3 nucleotide sequence: TGTGCCAGCAGCTTAACAGCGGGAGGGCCCCGCAATGAGCAGTTCTTC.

A remark on this clone: The junction shows a germline mismatch at one end, possibly a read error. The V and J genes are TRBV7-9 and TRBJ2-1, with D possibly called TRBD1 or TRBD2 (5 bases each). Germline CDR1 and CDR2: SEHNR and FQNEAQ (reference sequence). There are 11 residues in the CDR3. Written as DNA, the CDR3 is TGTGCCAGCACCCCTGGGACCGGTTGGGTCTTC. It is translated as CASTPGTGWVF.

The chain uses TRBV27 and TRBJ2-3, with D perhaps matching TRBD2 (5 bases). Looked up from germline, CDR1 is MNHEY and CDR2 is SMNVEV (reference sequence). V lost 1 base, J lost 5 bases, and 22 bases lay in between. The CDR3 runs 18 residues. CDR3 nucleotide sequence: TGTGCCAGCAGTTTATTGACGGCCGGGATGAGGCTGGTAGATACGCAGTATTTT. Translation gives CASSLLTAGMRLVDTQYF.

The chain employs TRBV6-1 and TRBJ2-7; D might be TRBD1 or TRBD2, each matching 5 bases. This CDR3 is 15 amino acids long. V dropped 1 base and J dropped 2 bases, with 12 bases sitting between them. Germline V gene sequence: CDR1 MNHNS, CDR2 SASEGT. The CDR3 loop is CASSEGDLPPYEQYF. The CDR3 DNA follows: TGTGCCAGCAGTGAAGGGGACCTCCCCCCCTACGAGCAGTACTTC.

Concerning this clone itself: In the same sample, other DNA sequences code for this CDR3. The J gene is TRBJ2-7, the V gene TRBV6-5; a possible D gene is TRBD2 (6 bases). V was clipped by 4 bases and J by 7 bases, with 8 bases between them. This CDR3 contains 11 residues. Germline CDR1 is MNHEY and CDR2 is SVGAGI. The CDR3 protein is CASSSGGEQYF. CDR3 nucleotide sequence: TGTGCCAGCAGTTCCGGGGGAGAGCAGTACTTC.